Below are 26 T cell receptor beta chains sequenced from a single sample in a study of STAT5B mutations in CD4+ large granular lymphocyte leukemia. Some clones are missing from TCRdb's copy, which holds only in-frame ones; the method was immunoSEQ multiplex PCR. The sample has 30,000 to 40,000 clones; about 80% are singletons. Sequencing was done on a sample of CD4+ T cells from blood buffy coats. All receptors come from a human donor in good health.

This clone was detected once. V gene TRBV25-1 combines with J gene TRBJ2-5; 8 bases map to TRBD2. This CDR3 has 15 amino acids. Germline V gene lookup returns CDR1 MGHDK and CDR2 SYGVNS. Trimming took 4 bases from V and 2 from J; bases not matched to a gene: 6. The CDR3 is CASSGSGTGQETQYF. The CDR3 DNA reads as TGTGCCAGCAGTGGTAGCGGGACTGGACAAGAGACCCAGTACTTC.

This clone was seen a few times. This chain uses TRBV6-5 with TRBJ1-3, with a possible D match to TRBD1 (6 bases). Germline lookup yields CDR1 MNHEY and CDR2 SVGAGI. V was clipped by 6 bases and J by 8 bases, with 11 bases between them. The CDR3 runs to 12 residues. For the CDR3, the DNA is TGTGCCAGCAGACCTTCAGGGGACACCATATATTTT. It encodes CASRPSGDTIYF.

V is TRBV5-1 and J is TRBJ1-1; TRBD1 is a possible D gene (6 bases). Germline CDR1 SGHRS, CDR2 YFSETQ. Trimming removed 4 bases from V and 4 bases from J, with 23 bases in between. The CDR3 has 17 residues. The CDR3 nucleotides are TGCGCCAGCAGCCCCGACGGGGGGGGCCGGTCAGGCACTGAAGCTTTCTTT. Translating it yields CASSPDGGGRSGTEAFF.

The CDR3 DNA reads TGTGCCAGCAGCAACCCCACAGACAGGGAAACTGGAAACACCATATATTTT. Its protein is CASSNPTDRETGNTIYF. This sequence joins TRBV21-1 and TRBJ1-3; the D call in the table, TRBD1, was not verified against the DNA. TRBV21-1 is noted as a pseudogene. The CDR3 sequence is 17 residues long.

The J gene is TRBJ2-7, the V gene TRBV7-6, with 7 positions matching TRBD2. CDR3 size: 14 residues. The V gene end was trimmed by 4 bases and the J gene end by 6 bases; junction bases not matched to a gene: 9. Germline CDR1 reads SGHVS; CDR2 reads FNYEAQ. The CDR3 spells CASSSTSEQSEQYF. CDR3 nucleotide sequence: TGTGCCAGCAGCTCTACTAGCGAGCAATCCGAGCAGTACTTC.

CDR3 loop: CASSSDSLNRELFF. The CDR3 bases are TGTGCCAGCAGCTCGGACTCCCTGAACCGGGAGCTGTTTTTT. The chain carries TRBV7-2 and TRBJ2-2; D may be TRBD2 (5 bases). The V gene lost 4 bases and the J gene lost 9 bases, with 15 bases spanning the gap. From germline, CDR1 is SGHTA and CDR2 FQGNSA. The CDR3 sequence is 14 residues long.

The chain combines TRBV5-1 with TRBJ2-7; 8 nucleotides agree with TRBD1. Germline V lookup: CDR1 SGHRS, CDR2 YFSETQ. This CDR3 has 16 amino acids. V was clipped by 0 bases and J by 0 bases; unmatched bases: 5. The CDR3 DNA follows: TGCGCCAGCAGCTTGGGGGGACAGGAATACTCCTACGAGCAGTACTTC. It yields the protein CASSLGGQEYSYEQYF.

This clone was detected only a few times. The chain couples TRBV27 to TRBJ1-5, with 7 nucleotides matching TRBD1. The CDR3 runs to 18 residues. Germline V CDR1 and CDR2: MNHEY, SMNVEV (reference sequence). Germline trimming cut 2 bases from V and 0 bases from J; bases unmatched to any gene: 10. CDR3 amino acids: CASSLRWDSFDSNQPQHF. CDR3 DNA: TGTGCCAGCAGTTTAAGATGGGACAGCTTCGATAGCAATCAGCCCCAGCATTTT.

This clone was recorded only once. The chain is built from TRBV5-6 and TRBJ2-7; no firm D call. Germline CDR1 SGHDT, CDR2 YYEEEE. There are 11 residues in the CDR3. V lost 4 bases and J 4 bases, leaving 6 bases between the germline ends. Here the CDR3 DNA reads TGTGCCAGCAGCCGGCAGTACGAGCAGTACTTC. The encoded protein is CASSRQYEQYF.

The chain recombines TRBV7-9 with TRBJ2-3, with D uncertain. CDR1 is SEHNR, CDR2 FQNEAQ, per germline (reference sequence). Trimming stripped 5 bases from V and 1 base from J, with 10 bases between. The CDR3 runs 14 residues. The CDR3 region has the DNA TGTGCCAGCAGCCCCCTCGGCCGCACAGATACGCAGTATTTT. This sequence encodes CASSPLGRTDTQYF.

CDR3 in DNA: TGTGCCAGCAGCTTATCTTATGCAATGAACACTGAAGCTTTCTTT. Protein product: CASSLSYAMNTEAFF. The chain carries TRBV7-9 and TRBJ1-1; D gene uncertain. This CDR3 region has 15 residues. V gave up 2 bases and J gave up 0 bases, with 10 bases separating them. Germline V gene sequence: CDR1 SEHNR, CDR2 FQNEAQ (reference sequence).

The chain uses TRBV5-1 and TRBJ2-1; D call uncertain. The V gene lost 0 bases and the J gene lost 6 bases, with 10 bases spanning the gap. The CDR3 is made up of 14 amino acids. CDR1 and CDR2 from the germline V gene are SGHRS and YFSETQ. The CDR3 loop reads CASSLVDGFNEQFF. The CDR3 nucleotides read TGCGCCAGCAGCTTGGTTGATGGTTTCAATGAGCAGTTCTTC.

This rearrangement joins TRBV12-1 to TRBJ1-2; the table's D call TRBD1 went unverified against the DNA. TRBV12-1 is a listed pseudogene. The CDR3 covers 17 residues. The CDR3 DNA follows: TGTGCCAGCAGCTTTGAGAGACAGGGTCTTTGGGCTATGGGCTACACCTTC. Amino acids: CASSFERQGLWAMGYTF.

J is TRBJ2-1 and V is TRBV10-3, with TRBD2 matching over 8 bases. The J segment lost 2 bases and the V segment lost 6 bases, leaving 12 bases of the junction unmatched. From germline, CDR1 is ENHRY and CDR2 SYGVKD. The CDR3 is 17 residues long. In DNA form, the CDR3 reads TGTGCCATCAGGTGGGGACTAGGTGGCCCAACCTACAATGAGCAGTTCTTC. It encodes CAIRWGLGGPTYNEQFF.

The chain links TRBV14 to TRBJ2-7; D remains unclear. The germline gives CDR1 SGHDN, CDR2 FVKESK. With 5 bases removed from V and 2 bases from J, the gap between germline ends came to 19 bases. The CDR3 consists of 16 residues. The CDR3 reads CASSDGYGLQTYEQYF. The DNA for the CDR3 is TGTGCCAGCAGCGATGGATATGGGCTACAGACCTACGAGCAGTACTTC.

This rearrangement joins TRBV18 to TRBJ1-2; 9 bases map to TRBD1. Unmatched junction bases numbered 4, after V lost 6 bases and J lost 5 bases. This CDR3 is built from 13 residues. Per the germline V gene, CDR1 is KGHSH and CDR2 is LQKENI. The CDR3 protein is CASSTDRGYGYTF. DNA for the CDR3: TGTGCCAGCTCGACGGACAGGGGTTATGGCTACACCTTC.

This chain uses TRBV29-1 with TRBJ2-3, with D possibly matching TRBD1 (5 bases). The CDR3 has 12 amino acids. Deletions cut 7 bases from V and 2 bases from J, with 10 bases between. Germline loops: CDR1 SQVTM, CDR2 ANQGSEA. Here the CDR3 reads CSGRTNTDTQYF. Written as DNA, the CDR3 is TGCAGCGGACGGACAAACACAGATACGCAGTATTTT.

The chain recombines TRBV9 with TRBJ2-7; the match to TRBD1 covers 7 bases. The J segment lost 0 bases and the V segment lost 3 bases, leaving 3 bases of the junction unmatched. CDR1 is SGDLS and CDR2 is YYNGEE in the germline V gene. There are 14 residues in the CDR3. The CDR3 region is CASSEGASSYEQYF. The CDR3 coding sequence is TGTGCCAGCAGCGAGGGGGCAAGCTCCTACGAGCAGTACTTC. The whole variable domain, remainder taken from reference TRBV9 and TRBJ2-7, is DSGVTQTPKHLITATGQRVTLRCSPRSGDLSVYWYQQSLDQGLQFLIQYYNGEERAKGNILERFSAQQFPDLHSELNLSSLELGDSALYFCASSEGASSYEQYFGPGTRLTVT.

The chain is built from TRBV9 and TRBJ2-3; D is possibly TRBD1 or TRBD2 (6 bases each). CDR1 and CDR2 from the germline V gene are SGDLS and YYNGEE. The CDR3 covers 13 residues. V lost 0 bases and J lost 6, with 8 bases in between. This CDR3 is CASSVGGADTQYF. CDR3 coding DNA: TGTGCCAGCAGCGTAGGGGGGGCGGATACGCAGTATTTT.

The rearrangement links TRBV7-3 to TRBJ2-5; 9 bases are shared with TRBD2. The junction had 6 bases not matched to a gene; V was cut back by 5 bases and J by 5 bases. CDR3 length: 14 residues. Germline loops: CDR1 SGHTA, CDR2 FQGTGA. CDR3 loop: CASSRLAANETQYF. CDR3 DNA: TGTGCCAGCAGCCGACTAGCGGCTAATGAGACCCAGTACTTC.

This clone was seen more than once but under ten times. The chain links TRBV7-3 to TRBJ2-1; D gene uncertain. The V end lost 0 bases, the J end lost 6 bases, and 6 bases lay between the germline ends. The CDR3 has 13 residues. CDR1 and CDR2 (germline): SGHTA, FQGTGA. CDR3 protein: CASSLTVGNEQFF. CDR3 bases: TGTGCCAGCAGCTTAACGGTCGGCAATGAGCAGTTCTTC.

The V gene is TRBV27, the J gene TRBJ2-7; 9 bases align to TRBD1. J was trimmed by 0 bases and V by 3 bases; bases with no gene match: 3. This CDR3 spans 15 amino acids. Germline V gene data show CDR1 as MNHEY and CDR2 as SMNVEV (reference sequence). CDR3 in DNA: TGTGCCAGCAGTTTTGGGGACAGGGTCTCCTACGAGCAGTACTTC. This sequence encodes CASSFGDRVSYEQYF.

Worth noting for this clone: One junction end does not reproduce the germline sequence, and a read error may be involved. This sequence joins TRBV6-5 and TRBJ2-7; 9 positions agree with TRBD2. The CDR3 is 16 amino acids. The germline gives CDR1 MNHEY, CDR2 SVGAGI. The CDR3 DNA reads as TGTGCCAGCAGTTACTCAGCGGCGGGGGGGATCTACGCGCAGTACTTC. It codes for CASSYSAAGGIYAQYF.

There are a few counts of this clone. This chain uses TRBV18 with TRBJ1-2; the D gene is possibly TRBD1 (6 bases). CDR3 length: 14 residues. Trimming cost V 3 bases and J 9 bases, with 17 bases left between them. The germline V gene has CDR1 KGHSH and CDR2 LQKENI. CDR3 protein: CASSPRDKTLSYTF. In DNA, the CDR3 is TGTGCCAGCTCACCTAGGGACAAGACACTAAGCTACACCTTC.

This clone was picked up a small number of times. This chain's CDR3 is CASSLGLAQETQYF. The CDR3 bases are TGCGCCAGCAGCTTGGGACTCGCTCAAGAGACCCAGTACTTC. The J gene is TRBJ2-5, the V gene TRBV5-1; D is uncertain. Trimming removed 0 bases at V and 2 bases at J, with 8 bases between. This CDR3 has 14 amino acids. Germline CDR1 is SGHRS and CDR2 is YFSETQ.

The sample holds one count of this clone. V and J are TRBV7-9 and TRBJ1-3, with a weak D call TRBD1 (6 bases). The germline gives CDR1 SEHNR, CDR2 FQNEAQ (reference sequence). V was pared by 0 bases and J by 0 bases, with 12 bases between. This CDR3 is 17 amino acids long. The CDR3 spells CASSLASGGYSGNTIYF. The CDR3, as DNA: TGTGCCAGCAGCTTAGCATCTGGGGGCTACTCTGGAAACACCATATATTTT.